This TCR beta chain comes out of a study of blood T cells in healthy people across ages. This clonotype was counted only a few times. Primed by a sample-barcoded 5' primer and a J-beta primer mix, a second PCR proceeded for about 7 to 11 cycles. TCRdb reprocessed the 5' RACE reads with MiXCR, giving one entry per CDR3 protein. Of 1.5 million to 2 million distinct CDR3 sequences listed, 30% to 40% were seen once; the top ten hold 20% to 25%. The CDR3 has 14 residues. Unmatched junction bases numbered 13, after V lost 6 bases and J lost 13 bases. Germline V gene data show CDR1 as MGHRA and CDR2 as YSYEKL.

This clonotype was obtained from a human donor in good health. Source material: blood. The chain has TRBV4-1 and TRBJ2-4; TRBD2 matches at 9 bases. The CDR3 sequence: CASRRSGGSGEQYF. The CDR3 nucleotides are TGCGCCAGCAGGAGAAGCGGGGGGTCGGGAGAGCAGTACTTC.